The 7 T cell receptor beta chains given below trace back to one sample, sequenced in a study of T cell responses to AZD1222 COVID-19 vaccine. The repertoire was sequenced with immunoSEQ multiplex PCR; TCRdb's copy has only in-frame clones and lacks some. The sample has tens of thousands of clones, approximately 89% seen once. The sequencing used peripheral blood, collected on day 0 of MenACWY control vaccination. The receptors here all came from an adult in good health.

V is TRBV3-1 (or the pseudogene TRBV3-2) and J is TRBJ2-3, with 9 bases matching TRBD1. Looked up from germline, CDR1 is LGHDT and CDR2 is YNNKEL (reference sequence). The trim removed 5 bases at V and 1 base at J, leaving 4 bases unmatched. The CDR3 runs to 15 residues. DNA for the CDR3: TGTGCCAGCAGCACCCGGACAGGGGGCACAGATACGCAGTATTTT. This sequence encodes CASSTRTGGTDTQYF.

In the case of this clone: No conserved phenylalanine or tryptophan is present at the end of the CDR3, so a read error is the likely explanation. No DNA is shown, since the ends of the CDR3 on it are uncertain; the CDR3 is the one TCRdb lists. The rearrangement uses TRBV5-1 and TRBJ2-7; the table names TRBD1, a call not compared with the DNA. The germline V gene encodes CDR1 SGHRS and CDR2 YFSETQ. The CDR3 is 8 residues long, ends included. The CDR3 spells CVTRAGFL.

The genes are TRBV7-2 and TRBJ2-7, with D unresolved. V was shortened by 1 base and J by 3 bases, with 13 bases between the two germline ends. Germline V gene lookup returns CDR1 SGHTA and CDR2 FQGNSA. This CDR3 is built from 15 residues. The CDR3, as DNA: TGTGCCAGCAGCTTAGGGGTGCGCATGGTCTACGAGCAGTACTTC. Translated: CASSLGVRMVYEQYF.

This CDR3 is CASSSQGSYGYTF. CDR3 coding DNA: TGCGCCAGCAGTAGCCAGGGGAGCTATGGCTACACCTTC. The chain has TRBV10-1 and TRBJ1-2; a possible D gene is TRBD1 (6 bases). The V gene lost 5 bases and the J gene lost 4 bases, with 11 bases spanning the gap. The CDR3 totals 13 residues. The germline CDR1 and CDR2 sequences are WNHNN and SYGVQD (reference sequence).

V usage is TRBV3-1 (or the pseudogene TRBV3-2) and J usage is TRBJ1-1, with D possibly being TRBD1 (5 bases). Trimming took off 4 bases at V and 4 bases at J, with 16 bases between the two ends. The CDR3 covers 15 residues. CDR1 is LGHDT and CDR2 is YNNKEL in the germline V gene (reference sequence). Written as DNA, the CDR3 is TGTGCCAGCAGCCTCGCTGACTCCGGGGGCACTGAAGCTTTCTTT. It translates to CASSLADSGGTEAFF.

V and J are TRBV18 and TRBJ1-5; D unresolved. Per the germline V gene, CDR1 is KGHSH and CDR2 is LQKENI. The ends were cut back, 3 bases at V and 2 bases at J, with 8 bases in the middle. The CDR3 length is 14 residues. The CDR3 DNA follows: TGTGCCAGCTCACCTCGGGGTGGCAATCAGCCCCAGCATTTT. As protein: CASSPRGGNQPQHF.

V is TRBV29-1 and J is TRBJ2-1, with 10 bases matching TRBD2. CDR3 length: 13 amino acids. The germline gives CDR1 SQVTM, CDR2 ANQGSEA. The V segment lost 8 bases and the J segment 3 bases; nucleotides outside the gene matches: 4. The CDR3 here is CSSSSGGYNEQFF. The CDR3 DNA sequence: TGCAGCTCCTCTAGCGGGGGCTACAATGAGCAGTTCTTC.